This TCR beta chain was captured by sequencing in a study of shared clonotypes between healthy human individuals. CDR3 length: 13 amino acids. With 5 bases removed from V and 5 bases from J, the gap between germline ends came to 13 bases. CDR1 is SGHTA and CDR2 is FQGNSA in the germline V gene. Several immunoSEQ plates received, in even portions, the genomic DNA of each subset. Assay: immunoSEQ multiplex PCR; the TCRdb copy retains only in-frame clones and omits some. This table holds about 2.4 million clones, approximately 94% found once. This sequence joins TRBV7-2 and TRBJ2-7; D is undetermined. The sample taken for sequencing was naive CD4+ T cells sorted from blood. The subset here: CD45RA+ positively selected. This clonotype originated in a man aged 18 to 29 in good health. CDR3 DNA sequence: TGTGCCAGCAGCCCGATGTCTGGCGACGAGCAGTACTTC. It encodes CASSPMSGDEQYF. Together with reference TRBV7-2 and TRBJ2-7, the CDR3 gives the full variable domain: GAGVSQSPSNKVTEKGKDVELRCDPISGHTALYWYRQSLGQGLEFLIYFQGNSAPDKSGLPSDRFSAERTGGSVSTLTIQRTQQEDSAVYLCASSPMSGDEQYFGPGTRLTVT.